Listed here are 14 T cell receptor beta chains from one sample, sequenced in a study of blood T cell repertoires in COVID-19. Repertoires were generated with immunoSEQ multiplex PCR, while TCRdb's copy carries only in-frame clones and drops some. The sample contains about 180,000 clones, approximately 88% of which appear only once. Specimen: peripheral blood. The receptors derive from a woman between 40 and 50 years old with COVID-19, enrolled during active disease.

V and J are TRBV3-1 (or the pseudogene TRBV3-2) and TRBJ2-3; D may be TRBD2 (6 bases). The V end was cut by 0 bases, the J end by 2 bases, with 9 bases between. CDR1 is LGHDT and CDR2 is YNNKEL in the germline V gene (reference sequence). The CDR3 loop spans 15 amino acids. This CDR3 reads CASSQEGGFTDTQYF. The CDR3 coding sequence is TGTGCCAGCAGCCAAGAGGGGGGTTTCACAGATACGCAGTATTTT.

This clone was found a few times. This chain links TRBV3-1 (or the pseudogene TRBV3-2) with TRBJ2-1, with TRBD1 matching 8 bases. CDR3 length: 16 amino acids. Germline V lookup: CDR1 LGHDT, CDR2 YNNKEL (reference sequence). V lost 4 bases to trimming and J lost 0 bases; unmatched junction nucleotides: 5. The DNA of the CDR3 is TGTGCCAGCAGCCCTCGGACAGGGTCCTCCTACAATGAGCAGTTCTTC. Protein product: CASSPRTGSSYNEQFF.

V gene TRBV27 combines with J gene TRBJ1-2; TRBD1 agrees at 9 bases. CDR1 and CDR2 from the germline V gene are MNHEY and SMNVEV (reference sequence). V gave up 5 bases and J gave up 6 bases; unmatched junction bases: 10. CDR3 length equals 15 residues. The CDR3 DNA reads TGTGCCAGCAGTCCGCCGGGACAGGGACGTAATGGCTACACCTTC. Translated, it gives CASSPPGQGRNGYTF.

This clone came up a few times. J is TRBJ1-5 and V is TRBV6-4; 7 bases match TRBD1. In germline, CDR1 is MRHNA, CDR2 SNTAGT. Trimming took 0 bases from V and 7 from J; bases not matched to a gene: 6. The CDR3 is made up of 15 amino acids. CDR3 region: CASSDSGQGDQPQHF. The DNA for the CDR3 is TGTGCCAGCAGTGACTCTGGTCAGGGGGACCAGCCCCAGCATTTT.

V gene TRBV10-1 combines with J gene TRBJ2-1; 12 positions agree with TRBD2. CDR3 length equals 17 residues. V dropped 4 bases and J dropped 6; count of bases not matched to a gene: 10. Germline loops: CDR1 WNHNN, CDR2 SYGVQD (reference sequence). In DNA, the CDR3 is TGCGCCAGCAGTGCCGCGACTAGCGGGGGAGAGAGCAATGAGCAGTTCTTC. Amino acids: CASSAATSGGESNEQFF.

The V call is TRBV7-9, the J call TRBJ1-6, with 10 bases fitting TRBD1. The V gene's germline CDR1 is SEHNR and CDR2 FQNEAQ (reference sequence). The CDR3 spans 16 residues. The V and J ends lost 4 bases and 9 bases, in that order; junction bases with no gene match: 9. For the CDR3, the DNA is TGTGCCAGCAGCTCTCCACCGGGGACAGGGGTTTCACCCCTCCACTTT. Encoded protein: CASSSPPGTGVSPLHF.

This chain links TRBV12-3 or TRBV12-4 with TRBJ1-4, with D possibly matching TRBD1 (5 bases). The CDR3 extends over 13 amino acids. V lost 5 bases and J lost 10, with 14 bases in between. CDR3 region: CASSIQEGRKLFF. The CDR3 DNA is TGTGCCAGCAGTATCCAGGAGGGGCGAAAACTGTTTTTT.

The rearrangement links TRBV18 to TRBJ1-2; 7 bases are a match to TRBD1. This CDR3 is 13 amino acids long. The germline gives CDR1 KGHSH, CDR2 LQKENI. After removal of 1 base from V and 6 bases from J, the junction contained 2 bases not matched to a gene. CDR3 DNA sequence: TGTGCCAGCTCACCACTTCAGGGGGATGGCTACACCTTC. The encoded protein is CASSPLQGDGYTF.

The chain has TRBV6-2 or TRBV6-3 and TRBJ1-6; 8 nucleotides align to TRBD1. Germline V CDR1 and CDR2: MNHEY, SVGEGT. The trim removed 2 bases at V and 9 bases at J, leaving 6 bases unmatched. This CDR3 contains 15 residues. CDR3 bases: TGTGCCAGCAGTTACCAAGGACAGGGTGCTTCACCCCTCCACTTT. Its protein is CASSYQGQGASPLHF.

The table lists this clone with a few counts. This chain connects TRBV2 to TRBJ2-1; 9 positions match TRBD1. CDR3 length equals 16 residues. V dropped 6 bases and J dropped 8; count of bases not matched to a gene: 14. The germline CDR1 and CDR2 sequences are SNHLY and FYNNEI. The CDR3 region has the DNA TGTGCCAGCAGGACCGGGACAGGGTTGTATGCGGATGAGCAGTTCTTC. This encodes CASRTGTGLYADEQFF.

The chain recombines TRBV19 with TRBJ2-3, with a tentative D call TRBD2 (6 bases). The CDR3 runs 14 residues. The V gene's germline CDR1 is LNHDA and CDR2 SQIVND (reference sequence). Trimming took off 5 bases at V and 7 bases at J, with 16 bases between the two ends. The CDR3 protein is CASSYGGNGYTQYF. CDR3 bases: TGTGCCAGTAGTTATGGAGGGAATGGGTATACGCAGTATTTT. The variable domain in full, completed from reference TRBV19 and TRBJ2-3, reads DGGITQSPKYLFRKEGQNVTLSCEQNLNHDAMYWYRQDPGQGLRLIYYSQIVNDFQKGDIAEGYSVSREKKESFPLTVTSAQKNPTAFYLCASSYGGNGYTQYFGPGTRLTVL.

V and J are TRBV5-1 and TRBJ1-1; TRBD1 matches 11 bases. Germline CDR1 reads SGHRS; CDR2 reads YFSETQ. The CDR3 consists of 15 residues. V shed 5 bases and J 0 bases; nucleotides not matched to a gene: 3. The CDR3 loop reads CASRRDRGLNTEAFF. CDR3 DNA sequence: TGCGCCAGCAGGCGGGACAGGGGGTTGAACACTGAAGCTTTCTTT. Supplemented by reference TRBV5-1 and TRBJ1-1, the full variable domain reads KAGVTQTPRYLIKTRGQQVTLSCSPISGHRSVSWYQQTPGQGLQFLFEYFSETQRNKGNFPGRFSGRQFSNSRSEMNVSTLELGDSALYLCASRRDRGLNTEAFFGQGTRLTVV.

The rearrangement links TRBV14 to TRBJ2-2; D is uncertain. The CDR3 covers 15 residues. The ends were cut back, 0 bases at V and 4 bases at J, with 9 bases in the middle. Germline lookup yields CDR1 SGHDN and CDR2 FVKESK. CDR3 sequence reads: CASSQDLLSTGELFF. CDR3 sequence (DNA): TGTGCCAGCAGCCAAGACCTTCTCTCCACCGGGGAGCTGTTTTTT. The full variable domain, with the rest looked up from reference TRBV14 and TRBJ2-2, is EAGVTQFPSHSVIEKGQTVTLRCDPISGHDNLYWYRRVMGKEIKFLLHFVKESKQDESGMPNNRFLAERTGGTYSTLKVQPAELEDSGVYFCASSQDLLSTGELFFGEGSRLTVL.

CDR3 protein: CASSLGAGINNQPQHF. In DNA, the CDR3 is TGTGCCAGCAGCTTGGGGGCGGGAATTAACAATCAGCCCCAGCATTTT. The V and J genes are TRBV5-6 and TRBJ1-5, with no clear D. Per the germline V gene, CDR1 is SGHDT and CDR2 is YYEEEE. V gave up 0 bases and J gave up 3 bases, with 13 bases separating them. This CDR3 is 16 amino acids long.